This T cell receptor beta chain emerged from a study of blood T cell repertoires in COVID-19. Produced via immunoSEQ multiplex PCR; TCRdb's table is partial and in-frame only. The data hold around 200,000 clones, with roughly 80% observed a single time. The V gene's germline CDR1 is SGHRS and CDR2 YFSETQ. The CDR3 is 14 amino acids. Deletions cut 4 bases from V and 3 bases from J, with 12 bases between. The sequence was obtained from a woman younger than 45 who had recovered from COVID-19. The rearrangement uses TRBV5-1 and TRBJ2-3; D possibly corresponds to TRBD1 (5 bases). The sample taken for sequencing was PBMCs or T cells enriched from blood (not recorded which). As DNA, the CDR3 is TGCGCCAGCAGCCCTTTAACAGGAACAGATACGCAGTATTTT. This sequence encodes CASSPLTGTDTQYF.